The entry below gives a single T cell receptor beta chain sequence along with its context. This clone has just a few counts. Its antigen is still unknown. Base qualities are missing; no much larger clone stands one base away. This record belongs to a study of blood T cell repertoires in COVID-19 (dated by TCRdb to about 2020). Context from the whole study: Samples covering the acute and convalescent phases of COVID-19 were provided by collaborators in the United States, Italy and Spain. The samples were drawn from the first 160 participants of the ongoing ImmuneRACE study and from 1,254 subjects provided by 6 global collaborators. The sample metadata nearly always contained a de-identified subject ID, COVID-19 status, age in years and sex. The repertoires were released in a freely available public database meant as a resource for research on the immune response to SARS-CoV-2. Where available, HLA class I and class II types were obtained from metadata supplied by the sample provider rather than from assay-based typing. Deeply sampled blood TCRbeta repertoires from subjects exposed to, actively infected with, or recovered from COVID-19 were included in the dataset. The material from the prospective study consisted of cDNA or gDNA derived from T cells, B-cell-depleted T cells, or PBMCs.

In the prospective study, participants were about 18 to 95 years old, resided in about 25 geographic areas of the United States, and were enrolled through a virtual design. In the prospective study, participants were assigned to cohorts based on the clinical history participants reported in a screening survey and a study questionnaire. In the prospective study, whole blood, serum and a nasopharyngeal or oropharyngeal swab were collected from each participant by mobile phlebotomists. Over an approximately 2-month period, participants in the prospective study had the option of providing additional blood draws and questionnaires. Before DNA extraction, blood samples from the prospective study were shipped at room temperature or frozen. TCRbeta CDR3 regions were amplified from genomic DNA by means of the immunoSEQ Assay, a bias-controlled multiplex PCR. Processing in the source paper ran as follows. Within the assay, amplification of reference gene primers was used to estimate how many nucleated cells each sample contained. To quantify the absolute abundance of each unique TCRbeta CDR3 rearrangement, sequence reads were collapsed and filtered. For each sample, productive Simpson clonality was calculated as the square root of Simpson's diversity index across productive rearrangements. In its TCRdb copy, this immuneACCESS table keeps in-frame sequences only and misses some clones. Where compared with another copy, unresolved V genes explain less than half of these, and the others have no known cause. The V and J calls and clone size come from that table; D and trimming were worked out from the DNA. A total of about 200,000 clones appear in this sample, 65% to 90% of them only once. The ten largest clonotypes hold 3% to 4% of the sample.

V was cut back by 5 bases and J by 4 bases, leaving a gap of 11 bases between them. The CDR3, cysteine through phenylalanine, is 13 amino acids long. Kept here is only the CDR3 DNA, which spans 39 bases and is read in frame from base 1. Study-wide findings and limitations: Clinical and demographic metadata were provided uncurated, with the amount varying by source and participant.

The chain employs TRBV12-3 or TRBV12-4 and TRBJ1-2; TRBD1 is perhaps the D gene, given 6 matching bases. Sample: PBMCs or T cells enriched from blood (not recorded which). The receptor's source is a woman in her 40s with acute COVID-19. Here is the DNA: TGTGCCAGCAGTCCATGGACAGCCTATGGCTACACCTTC. It translates to CASSPWTAYGYTF.